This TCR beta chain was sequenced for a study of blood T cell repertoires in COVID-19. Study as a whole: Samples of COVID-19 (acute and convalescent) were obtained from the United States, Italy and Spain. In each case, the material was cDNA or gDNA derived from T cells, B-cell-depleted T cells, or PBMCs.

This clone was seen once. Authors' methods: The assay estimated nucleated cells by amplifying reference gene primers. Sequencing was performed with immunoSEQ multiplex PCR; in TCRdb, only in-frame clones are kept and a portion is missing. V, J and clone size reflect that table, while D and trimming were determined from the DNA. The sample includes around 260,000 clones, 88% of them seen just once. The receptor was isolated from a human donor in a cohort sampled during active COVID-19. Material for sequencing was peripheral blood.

The CDR3 nucleotides are TGTGCCAGCAGCCAAGAACTACAGGTGCCCTACCAAGAGACCCAGTACTTC. This codes for CASSQELQVPYQETQYF. The chain carries TRBV3-1 (or the pseudogene TRBV3-2) and TRBJ2-5; maybe TRBD1 (5 bases). This CDR3 is 17 amino acids long. CDR1 is LGHDT and CDR2 is YNNKEL in the germline V gene (reference sequence). Trimming took off 0 bases at V and 0 bases at J, with 14 bases between the two ends.